A single sample is the source of the 14 T cell receptor beta chains below, sequenced in a study of PD-L1 blockade in urothelial cancer. Generated by immunoSEQ multiplex PCR, the TCRdb table keeps only in-frame clones and is missing some. Of 20,000 to 25,000 clones listed, roughly 90% are singletons. This specimen was PBMCs, taken around atezolizumab (anti-PD-L1) treatment. These receptor sequences come from a woman between 55 and 75 years old with urothelial cancer.

In its sample, this clone was seen once. V gene TRBV7-9 combines with J gene TRBJ1-1; D possibly corresponds to TRBD1 (5 bases). CDR1 is SEHNR and CDR2 is FQNEAQ in the germline V gene (reference sequence). The V gene lost 3 bases and the J gene lost 8 bases, with 10 bases spanning the gap. The CDR3 extends over 12 amino acids. CDR3 protein: CASSLEGLEAFF. The CDR3 DNA is TGTGCCAGCAGCTTGGAGGGGTTAGAAGCTTTCTTT.

The V call is TRBV2, the J call TRBJ2-7, with 9 bases matching TRBD1. Unmatched junction bases numbered 4, after V lost 4 bases and J lost 6 bases. The CDR3 has 13 amino acids. Germline-derived CDR1 and CDR2 are SNHLY and FYNNEI. This CDR3 reads CASSVDRGGEQYF. The CDR3 DNA reads TGTGCCAGCAGTGTCGACAGGGGGGGCGAGCAGTACTTC. Supplemented by reference TRBV2 and TRBJ2-7, the full variable domain reads EPEVTQTPSHQVTQMGQEVILRCVPISNHLYFYWYRQILGQKVEFLVSFYNNEISEKSEIFDDQFSVERPDGSNFTLKIRSTKLEDSAMYFCASSVDRGGEQYFGPGTRLTVT.

This clone was recorded only once. The genes are TRBV6-1 and TRBJ1-1, with D maybe TRBD1 (5 bases). The CDR3 consists of 17 residues. V gave up 1 base and J gave up 1 base, with 16 bases separating them. Germline V CDR1 and CDR2: MNHNS, SASEGT. CDR3 nucleotides: TGTGCCAGCAGTGAAGGTATAAGGGGCGGGACGAACACTGAAGCTTTCTTT. Translating it yields CASSEGIRGGTNTEAFF.

The chain couples TRBV6-5 to TRBJ1-2; 8 bases match TRBD1. The CDR3 runs to 14 residues. Unmatched junction bases numbered 9, after V lost 6 bases and J lost 6 bases. Germline CDR1 and CDR2: MNHEY and SVGAGI. The CDR3 region has the DNA TGTGCCAGCAGCTTAATGACAGGGGTCGATGGCTACACCTTC. Protein sequence: CASSLMTGVDGYTF.

This chain uses TRBV29-1 with TRBJ2-3; 8 positions match TRBD1. With 7 bases clipped from V and 6 bases from J, the junction kept 6 bases outside the gene matches. CDR3 length equals 12 residues. CDR1 is SQVTM, CDR2 ANQGSEA, per germline. The CDR3 nucleotides are TGCAGCGGTCGACAGGGGAGCGATACGCAGTATTTT. Translation: CSGRQGSDTQYF.

This chain joins TRBV7-2 and TRBJ2-5, with a weak D call TRBD2 (5 bases). V was shortened by 5 bases and J by 5 bases, with 12 bases between the two germline ends. CDR1 is SGHTA and CDR2 is FQGNSA in the germline V gene. The CDR3 totals 13 residues. CDR3 nucleotide sequence: TGTGCCAGCAGCCGTAAAACGGGGGAGACCCAGTACTTC. Its translation: CASSRKTGETQYF.

The rearrangement uses TRBV5-1 and TRBJ2-2; 7 nucleotides align to TRBD1. V shed 4 bases and J 0 bases; nucleotides not matched to a gene: 15. The CDR3 runs 19 residues. Germline assignment: CDR1 SGHRS and CDR2 YFSETQ. The CDR3 spells CASSHARTGPSSNTGELFF. The CDR3, as DNA: TGCGCCAGCAGCCACGCGCGGACAGGACCTTCTTCGAACACCGGGGAGCTGTTTTTT.

CDR3 in DNA: TGTGCCAGCAGCTTAGCAACAGGGGCAAACACCGGGGAGCTGTTTTTT. It specifies CASSLATGANTGELFF. The chain is built from TRBV7-9 and TRBJ2-2, with 7 bases aligning to TRBD1. V shed 0 bases and J 2 bases; nucleotides not matched to a gene: 3. This CDR3 region has 16 residues. Per germline, CDR1 SEHNR and CDR2 FQNEAQ (reference sequence).

The J gene is TRBJ2-2, the V gene TRBV7-3; 10 bases match TRBD2. CDR3 length equals 17 residues. V dropped 1 base and J dropped 7; count of bases not matched to a gene: 9. The germline V gene has CDR1 SGHTA and CDR2 FQGTGA. The CDR3 loop reads CASSLKASGSAGGELFF. The CDR3 DNA reads TGTGCCAGCAGCTTAAAGGCTAGCGGGAGCGCCGGCGGGGAGCTGTTTTTT.

CDR3 loop: CATSRDGGGMAFF. CDR3 nucleotide sequence: TGTGCCACCAGCAGAGACGGGGGGGGGATGGCTTTCTTT. V usage is TRBV15 and J usage is TRBJ1-1; tentatively, D is TRBD1 (5 bases). Germline-derived CDR1 and CDR2 are LNHNV and YYDKDF (reference sequence). The germline V and J ends were trimmed by 0 bases and 11 bases, with 13 bases remaining between them. The CDR3 totals 13 residues.

The J gene is TRBJ1-2, the V gene TRBV27; 8 nucleotides align to TRBD1. The V and J ends lost 6 bases and 8 bases, in that order; junction bases with no gene match: 11. This CDR3 region has 14 residues. The V gene's germline CDR1 is MNHEY and CDR2 SMNVEV (reference sequence). This CDR3 reads CASSQIQGAGGYTF. As DNA, the CDR3 is TGTGCCAGCAGCCAAATCCAGGGGGCAGGAGGCTACACCTTC.

This chain joins TRBV7-9 and TRBJ1-5; 10 bases align to TRBD1. Germline CDR1 reads SEHNR; CDR2 reads FQNEAQ (reference sequence). The CDR3 has 14 amino acids. Unmatched junction bases numbered 8, after V lost 5 bases and J lost 10 bases. CDR3 region: CASSPLGQGPPQHF. In DNA form, the CDR3 reads TGTGCCAGCAGCCCACTGGGACAGGGGCCCCCCCAGCATTTT.

The chain combines TRBV4-1 with TRBJ2-5, with D possibly matching TRBD2 (6 bases). The germline V gene encodes CDR1 MGHRA and CDR2 YSYEKL. V was pared by 2 bases and J by 6 bases, with 22 bases between. This CDR3 spans 17 amino acids. The CDR3 sequence: CASSQTSLPDYLKTQYF. CDR3 nucleotides: TGCGCCAGCAGCCAAACCTCTCTCCCGGACTATCTAAAGACCCAGTACTTC.

V and J are TRBV7-3 and TRBJ2-5, with 8 bases aligning to TRBD1. This CDR3 contains 15 residues. Germline V gene lookup returns CDR1 SGHTA and CDR2 FQGTGA. The ends lost 2 bases at V and 4 bases at J; junction bases unmatched: 6. CDR3 sequence (DNA): TGTGCCAGCAGCTTAGCAGGGACAGGAGGAGAGACCCAGTACTTC. It translates to CASSLAGTGGETQYF.